Given below is one T cell receptor (beta chain) in context. These data are taken from a study of T cell changes during pregnancy in multiple sclerosis. Germline-derived CDR1 and CDR2 are KGHSH and LQKENI. With 2 bases removed from V and 0 bases from J, the gap between germline ends came to 10 bases. The CDR3 spans 15 residues. Assay used: immunoSEQ multiplex PCR; TCRdb lists only in-frame clones, some missing. Among 50,000 or so clones listed, 91% were seen once. V and J are TRBV18 and TRBJ1-1, with D possibly matching TRBD1 (5 bases). Sequencing used CD4+ T cells from peripheral blood mononuclear cells, obtained after pregnancy. The receptor's source is a female donor in good health, enrolled as a control in a pregnancy study. This CDR3 reads CASSPVSQVNTEAFF. DNA for the CDR3: TGTGCCAGCTCACCAGTGTCACAGGTGAACACTGAAGCTTTCTTT.